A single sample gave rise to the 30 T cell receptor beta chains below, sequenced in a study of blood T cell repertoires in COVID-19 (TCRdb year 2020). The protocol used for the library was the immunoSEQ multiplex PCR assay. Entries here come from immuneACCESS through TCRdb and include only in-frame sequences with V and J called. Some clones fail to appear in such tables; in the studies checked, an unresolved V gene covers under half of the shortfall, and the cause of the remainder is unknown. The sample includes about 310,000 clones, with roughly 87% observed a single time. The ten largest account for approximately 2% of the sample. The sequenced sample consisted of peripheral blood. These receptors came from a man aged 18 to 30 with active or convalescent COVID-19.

Written as DNA, the CDR3 is TGTGCCAGCAGTCTTAGACAGCCCCCTGGCTACACCTTC. Translating it yields CASSLRQPPGYTF. The chain has TRBV28 and TRBJ1-2; weak D call: TRBD1 (5 bases). CDR1 is MDHEN, CDR2 SYDVKM, per germline. Trimming left V 5 bases short and J 7 bases short, with 14 bases between. The CDR3 is 13 residues long.

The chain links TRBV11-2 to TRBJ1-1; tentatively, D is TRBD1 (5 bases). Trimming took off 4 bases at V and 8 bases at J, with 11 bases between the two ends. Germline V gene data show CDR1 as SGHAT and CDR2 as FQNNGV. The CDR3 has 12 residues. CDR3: CASSYGQSEAFF. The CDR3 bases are TGTGCCAGCAGCTACGGACAATCCGAAGCTTTCTTT.

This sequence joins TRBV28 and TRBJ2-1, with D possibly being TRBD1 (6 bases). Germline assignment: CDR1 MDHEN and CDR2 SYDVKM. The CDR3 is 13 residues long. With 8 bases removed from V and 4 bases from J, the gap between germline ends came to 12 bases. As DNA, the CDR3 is TGTGCCAGCTCGCGACAGGATTACAATGAGCAGTTCTTC. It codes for CASSRQDYNEQFF.

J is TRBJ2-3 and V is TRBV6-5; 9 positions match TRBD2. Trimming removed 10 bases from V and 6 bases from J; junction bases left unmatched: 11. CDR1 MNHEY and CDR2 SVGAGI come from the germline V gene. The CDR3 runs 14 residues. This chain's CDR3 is CATRPAGGADTQYF. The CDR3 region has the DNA TGTGCCACCCGGCCGGCGGGAGGGGCGGATACGCAGTATTTT.

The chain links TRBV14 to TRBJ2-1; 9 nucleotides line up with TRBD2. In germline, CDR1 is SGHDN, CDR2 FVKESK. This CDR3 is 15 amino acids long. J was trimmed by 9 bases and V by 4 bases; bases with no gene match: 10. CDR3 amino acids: CASSLLAGLSSEQFF. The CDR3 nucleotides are TGTGCCAGCAGCCTTCTAGCGGGGCTCTCGTCTGAGCAGTTCTTC. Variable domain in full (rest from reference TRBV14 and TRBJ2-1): EAGVTQFPSHSVIEKGQTVTLRCDPISGHDNLYWYRRVMGKEIKFLLHFVKESKQDESGMPNNRFLAERTGGTYSTLKVQPAELEDSGVYFCASSLLAGLSSEQFFGPGTRLTVL.

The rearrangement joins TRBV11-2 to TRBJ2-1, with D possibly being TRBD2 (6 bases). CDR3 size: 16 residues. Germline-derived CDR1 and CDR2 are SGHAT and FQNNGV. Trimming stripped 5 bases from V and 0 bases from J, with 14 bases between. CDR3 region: CASSQTGGTSYNEQFF. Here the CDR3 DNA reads TGTGCCAGCAGCCAAACCGGGGGAACCTCCTACAATGAGCAGTTCTTC.

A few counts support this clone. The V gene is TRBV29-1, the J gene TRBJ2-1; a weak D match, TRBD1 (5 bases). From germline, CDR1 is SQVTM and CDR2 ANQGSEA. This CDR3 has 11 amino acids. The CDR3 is CRADSYNEQFF. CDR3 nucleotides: TGCAGAGCTGACAGCTACAATGAGCAGTTCTTC.

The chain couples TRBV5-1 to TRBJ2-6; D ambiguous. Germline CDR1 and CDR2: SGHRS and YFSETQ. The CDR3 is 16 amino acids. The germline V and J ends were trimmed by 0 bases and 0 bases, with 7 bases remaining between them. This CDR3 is CASSLEQISGANVLTF. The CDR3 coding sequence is TGCGCCAGCAGCTTGGAACAGATCTCTGGGGCCAACGTCCTGACTTTC. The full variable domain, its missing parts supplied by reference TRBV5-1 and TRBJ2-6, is KAGVTQTPRYLIKTRGQQVTLSCSPISGHRSVSWYQQTPGQGLQFLFEYFSETQRNKGNFPGRFSGRQFSNSRSEMNVSTLELGDSALYLCASSLEQISGANVLTFGAGSRLTVL.

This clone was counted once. CDR3 residues: CASSLSAGARDGYTF. CDR3 in DNA: TGTGCCAGCAGTCTTTCCGCGGGGGCTCGGGATGGCTACACCTTC. The gene calls are TRBV5-5 and TRBJ1-2; D possibly corresponds to TRBD1 (6 bases). This CDR3 region has 15 residues. Germline CDR1 is SGHKS and CDR2 is YYEKEE (reference sequence). Trimming removed 5 bases at V and 6 bases at J, with 20 bases between.

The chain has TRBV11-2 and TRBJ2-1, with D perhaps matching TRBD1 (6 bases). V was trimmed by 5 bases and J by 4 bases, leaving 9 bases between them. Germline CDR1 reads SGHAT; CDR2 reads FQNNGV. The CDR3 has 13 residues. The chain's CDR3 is CASSLTGYNEQFF. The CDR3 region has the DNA TGTGCCAGCAGCCTTACAGGGTACAATGAGCAGTTCTTC.

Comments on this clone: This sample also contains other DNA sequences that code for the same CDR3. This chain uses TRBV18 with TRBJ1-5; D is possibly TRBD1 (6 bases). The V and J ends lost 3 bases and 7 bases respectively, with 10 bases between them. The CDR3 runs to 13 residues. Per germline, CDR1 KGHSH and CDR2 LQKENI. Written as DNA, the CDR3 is TGTGCCAGCTCACCGGGGGCTGCGCAGCCCCAGCATTTT. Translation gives CASSPGAAQPQHF.

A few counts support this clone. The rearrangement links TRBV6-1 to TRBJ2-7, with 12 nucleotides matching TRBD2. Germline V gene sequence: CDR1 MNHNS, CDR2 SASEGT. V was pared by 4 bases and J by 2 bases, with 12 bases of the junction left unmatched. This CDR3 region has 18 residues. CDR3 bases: TGTGCCAGCAGTGTACTAGCGGGAGGCTCCCAATCAACCTACGAGCAGTACTTC. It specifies CASSVLAGGSQSTYEQYF.

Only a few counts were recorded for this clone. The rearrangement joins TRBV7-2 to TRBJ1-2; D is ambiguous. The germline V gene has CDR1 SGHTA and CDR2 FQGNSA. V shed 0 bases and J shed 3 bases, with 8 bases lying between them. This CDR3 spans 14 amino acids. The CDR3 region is CASSLAIQDYGYTF. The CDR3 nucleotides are TGTGCCAGCAGCTTAGCGATCCAGGACTATGGCTACACCTTC. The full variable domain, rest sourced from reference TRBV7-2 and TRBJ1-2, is GAGVSQSPSNKVTEKGKDVELRCDPISGHTALYWYRQSLGQGLEFLIYFQGNSAPDKSGLPSDRFSAERTGGSVSTLTIQRTQQEDSAVYLCASSLAIQDYGYTFGSGTRLTVV.

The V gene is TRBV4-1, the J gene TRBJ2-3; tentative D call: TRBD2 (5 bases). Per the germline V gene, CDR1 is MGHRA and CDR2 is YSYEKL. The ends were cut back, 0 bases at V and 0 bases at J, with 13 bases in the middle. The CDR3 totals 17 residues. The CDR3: CASSQEEGGPSTDTQYF. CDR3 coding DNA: TGCGCCAGCAGCCAAGAAGAGGGCGGTCCTAGCACAGATACGCAGTATTTT.

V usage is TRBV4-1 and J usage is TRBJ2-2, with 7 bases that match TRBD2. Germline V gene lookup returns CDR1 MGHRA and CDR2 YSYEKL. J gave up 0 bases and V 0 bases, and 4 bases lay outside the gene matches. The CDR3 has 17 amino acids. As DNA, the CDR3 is TGCGCCAGCAGCCAAGAACGGCTAGCGGCGAACACCGGGGAGCTGTTTTTT. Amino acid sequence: CASSQERLAANTGELFF.

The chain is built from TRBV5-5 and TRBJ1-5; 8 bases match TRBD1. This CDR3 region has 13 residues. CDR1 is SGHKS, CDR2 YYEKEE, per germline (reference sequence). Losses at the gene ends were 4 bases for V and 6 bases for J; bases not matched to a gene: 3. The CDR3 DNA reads TGTGCCAGCAGCACGGACAGGGTTCAGCCCCAGCATTTT. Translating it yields CASSTDRVQPQHF.

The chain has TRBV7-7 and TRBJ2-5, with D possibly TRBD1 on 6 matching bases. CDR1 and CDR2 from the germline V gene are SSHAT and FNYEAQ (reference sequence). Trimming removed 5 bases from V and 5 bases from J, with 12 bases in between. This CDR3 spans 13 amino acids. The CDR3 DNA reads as TGTGCCAGCAGCATTCAGGGGACCGAGACCCAGTACTTC. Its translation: CASSIQGTETQYF. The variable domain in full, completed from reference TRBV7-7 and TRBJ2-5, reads GAGVSQSPRYKVTKRGQDVTLRCDPISSHATLYWYQQALGQGPEFLTYFNYEAQPDKSGLPSDRFSAERPEGSISTLTIQRTEQRDSAMYRCASSIQGTETQYFGPGTRLLVL.

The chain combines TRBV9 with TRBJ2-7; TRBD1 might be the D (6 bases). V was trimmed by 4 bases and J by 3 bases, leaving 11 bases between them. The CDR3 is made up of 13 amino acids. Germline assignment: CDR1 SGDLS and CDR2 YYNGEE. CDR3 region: CASSPGQHYEQYF. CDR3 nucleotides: TGTGCCAGCAGCCCCGGACAGCACTACGAGCAGTACTTC.

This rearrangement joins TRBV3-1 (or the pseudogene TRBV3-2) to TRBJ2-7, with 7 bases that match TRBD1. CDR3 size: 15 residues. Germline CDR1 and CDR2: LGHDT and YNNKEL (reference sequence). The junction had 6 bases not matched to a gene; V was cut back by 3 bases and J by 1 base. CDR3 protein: CASSHFNRGSYEQYF. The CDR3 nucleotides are TGTGCCAGCAGCCATTTTAACAGGGGATCCTACGAGCAGTACTTC.

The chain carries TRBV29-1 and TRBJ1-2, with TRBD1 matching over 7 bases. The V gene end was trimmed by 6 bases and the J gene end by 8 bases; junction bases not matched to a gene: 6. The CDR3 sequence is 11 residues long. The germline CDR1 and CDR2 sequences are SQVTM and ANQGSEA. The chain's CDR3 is CSVEDRRGYTF. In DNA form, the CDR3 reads TGCAGCGTGGAGGACAGGAGGGGCTACACCTTC.

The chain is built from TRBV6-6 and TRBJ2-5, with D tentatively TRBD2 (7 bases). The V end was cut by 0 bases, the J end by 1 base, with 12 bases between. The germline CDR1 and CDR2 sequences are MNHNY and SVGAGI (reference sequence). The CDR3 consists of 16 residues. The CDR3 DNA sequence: TGTGCCAGCAGTTACTCGCGGGGGCGAATCCAAGAGACCCAGTACTTC. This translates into CASSYSRGRIQETQYF.

The chain's CDR3 is CASSQTSGRTGGDTQYF. The CDR3 DNA follows: TGTGCCAGCAGCCAAACGAGCGGCCGCACCGGGGGGGATACGCAGTATTTT. This chain links TRBV3-1 (or the pseudogene TRBV3-2) with TRBJ2-3, with TRBD2 matching 7 bases. Germline values: CDR1 LGHDT, CDR2 YNNKEL (reference sequence). J lost 6 bases, V lost 2 bases, and 14 bases had no gene match. The CDR3 runs to 17 residues.

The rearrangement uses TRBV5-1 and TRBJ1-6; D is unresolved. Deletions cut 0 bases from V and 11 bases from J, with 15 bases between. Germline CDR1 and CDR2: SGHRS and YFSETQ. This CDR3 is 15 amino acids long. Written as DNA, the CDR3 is TGCGCCAGCAGCTTGGAAGTCGGCGGATCGACACCCCTCCACTTT. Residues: CASSLEVGGSTPLHF.

The CDR3 spells CASSSQRGGVETQYF. CDR3 bases: TGCGCCAGCAGCTCCCAGCGGGGGGGCGTGGAGACCCAGTACTTC. The chain combines TRBV5-1 with TRBJ2-5; 10 nucleotides agree with TRBD2. CDR1 and CDR2 (germline): SGHRS, YFSETQ. After removal of 3 bases from V and 5 bases from J, the junction contained 7 bases not matched to a gene. The CDR3 runs 15 residues.

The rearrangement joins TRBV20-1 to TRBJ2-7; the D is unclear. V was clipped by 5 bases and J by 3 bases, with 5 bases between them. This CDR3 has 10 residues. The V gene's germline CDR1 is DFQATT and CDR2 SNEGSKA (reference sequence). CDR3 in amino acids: CSALNYEQYF. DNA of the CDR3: TGCAGTGCTTTAAACTACGAGCAGTACTTC.

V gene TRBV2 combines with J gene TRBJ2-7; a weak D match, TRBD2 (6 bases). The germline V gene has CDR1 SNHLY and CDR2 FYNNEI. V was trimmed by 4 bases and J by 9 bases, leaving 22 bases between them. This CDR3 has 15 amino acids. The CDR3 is CASSVYPKVTRGQYF. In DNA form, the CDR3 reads TGTGCCAGCAGTGTATACCCCAAAGTAACGCGGGGGCAGTACTTC.

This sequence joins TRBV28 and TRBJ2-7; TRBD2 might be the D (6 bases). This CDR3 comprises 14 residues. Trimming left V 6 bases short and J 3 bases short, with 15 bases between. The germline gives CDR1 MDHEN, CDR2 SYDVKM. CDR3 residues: CASREGPGGYEQYF. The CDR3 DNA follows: TGTGCCAGCAGAGAAGGACCCGGGGGCTACGAGCAGTACTTC.

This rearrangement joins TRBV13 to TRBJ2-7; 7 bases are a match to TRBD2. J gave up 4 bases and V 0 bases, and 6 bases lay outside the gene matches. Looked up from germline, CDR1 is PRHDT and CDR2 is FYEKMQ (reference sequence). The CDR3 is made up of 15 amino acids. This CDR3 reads CASSLGASGEYEQYF. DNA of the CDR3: TGTGCCAGCAGCTTAGGCGCTAGCGGTGAATACGAGCAGTACTTC.

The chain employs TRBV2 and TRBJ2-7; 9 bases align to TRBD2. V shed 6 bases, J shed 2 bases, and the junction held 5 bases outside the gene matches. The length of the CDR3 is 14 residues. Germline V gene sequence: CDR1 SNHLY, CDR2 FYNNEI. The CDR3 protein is CASSRSGGPYEQYF. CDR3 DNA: TGTGCCAGCAGCCGTAGCGGGGGACCCTACGAGCAGTACTTC.

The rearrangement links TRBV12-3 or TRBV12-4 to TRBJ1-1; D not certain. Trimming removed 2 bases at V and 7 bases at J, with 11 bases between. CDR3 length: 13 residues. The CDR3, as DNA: TGTGCCAGCAGTTTAATGGGGAGGGATGAAGCTTTCTTT. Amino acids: CASSLMGRDEAFF.